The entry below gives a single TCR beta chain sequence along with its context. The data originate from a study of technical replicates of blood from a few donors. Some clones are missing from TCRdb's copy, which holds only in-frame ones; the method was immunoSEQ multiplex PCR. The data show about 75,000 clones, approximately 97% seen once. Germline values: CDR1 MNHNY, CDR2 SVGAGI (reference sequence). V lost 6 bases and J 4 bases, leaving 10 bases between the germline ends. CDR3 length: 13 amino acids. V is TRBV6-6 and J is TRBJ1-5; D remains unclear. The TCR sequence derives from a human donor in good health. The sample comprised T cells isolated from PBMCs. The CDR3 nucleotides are TGTGCCAGCAGCCAGTCGGGGAATCAGCCCCAGCATTTT. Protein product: CASSQSGNQPQHF.